This T cell receptor (beta chain) derives from a study of shared clonotypes between healthy human individuals. The table came from immunoSEQ multiplex PCR; TCRdb's copy has only in-frame clones and leaves some out. The sample contains fewer than 850,000 clones, roughly 88% of which appear only once. About this clone itself: Antigen: not known.

J was trimmed by 6 bases and V by 4 bases; bases with no gene match: 3. The CDR3 has 14 residues. CDR1 is WNHNN and CDR2 is SYGVQD in the germline V gene (reference sequence). Whole-study findings and limits: Collection of samples was limited to blood; tissue repertoires likely differ.

The receptor was derived from a man between 18 and 35 years old in good health. Some clones in this sample may be carry-over from other donors' samples. Sequencing used memory CD8+ T cells from PBMCs. This sample's subset: CD45RO+ cells pooled with CCR7-negative TemRA cells. The rearrangement uses TRBV10-1 and TRBJ2-2, with 9 bases aligning to TRBD1. The CDR3, as DNA: TGCGCCAGCAGTGTGACAGGGGGTCCCGGGGAGCTGTTTTTT. Translating it yields CASSVTGGPGELFF.